Reported below is one TCR beta chain. The data originate from a study of blood T cell repertoires in COVID-19. In the study overall: There were acute and convalescent COVID-19 samples, and they came from the United States, Italy and Spain. Nucleic acid was either cDNA or gDNA, and it came from T cells, B-cell-depleted T cells, or PBMCs.

The junction had 13 bases not matched to a gene; V was cut back by 4 bases and J by 6 bases. The CDR3 totals 16 residues. Germline CDR1 and CDR2: MDHEN and SYDVKM. As handled by the study authors: Amplification with reference gene primers provided the estimates of nucleated cell counts. Clones were sequenced by immunoSEQ multiplex PCR, and TCRdb holds only the in-frame ones, with some missing. That table furnishes V, J and clone size, whereas the DNA furnished D and trimming. The sample lists 250,000 to 300,000 clones, 87% occurring once. The chain has TRBV28 and TRBJ2-7, with TRBD1 matching over 9 bases. Specimen: peripheral blood. The clonotype originates from a woman aged 50 to 65 who had recovered from COVID-19. CDR3 region: CASSYTLLGQGIEQYF. The CDR3 DNA follows: TGTGCCAGCAGTTATACCTTGCTGGGACAGGGAATCGAGCAGTACTTC.